The rows below give T cell receptor beta chains drawn from one sample of a study of immune evolution from preneoplasia to lung adenocarcinoma. The assay was immunoSEQ multiplex PCR, and TCRdb's table has in-frame clones only and misses some. The sample includes around 6,000 clones, almost 80% of them seen just once. The sample comprised FFPE minimally invasive lung adenocarcinoma tissue. These receptors were obtained from a person between 55 and 80 years old with lung adenocarcinoma. Each CDR3 is given with its conserved first and last residue. The order of the fields is clone size, J gene, D gene, V gene, CDR3 DNA, CDR3 protein. A D gene is named only where the DNA matches it firmly. Expanded clones are given a class, and other clones once, few, many or no size at all.

size: once
J: TRBJ1-2
D: -
V: TRBV28
DNA: TGTGCCAGCAGCGATCTTGGGGTGGACTATGGCTACACCTTC
CDR3: CASSDLGVDYGYTF

size: -
J: TRBJ2-7
D: -
V: TRBV30
DNA: TGTGCCTGGAGTACAACAGGTTCCTTCGAGCAGTACTTC
CDR3: CAWSTTGSFEQYF

size: -
J: TRBJ2-2
D: TRBD1
V: TRBV6-5
DNA: TGTGCCAGCAGTTTGACAGGGGCGAACACCGGGGAGCTGTTTTTT
CDR3: CASSLTGANTGELFF

size: -
J: TRBJ1-1
D: TRBD1
V: TRBV12-5
DNA: TGTGCTAGTGGTTTGATTGGGACAGCGCTACCTGCTGAAGCTTTCTTT
CDR3: CASGLIGTALPAEAFF

size: -
J: TRBJ2-2
D: -
V: TRBV5-4
DNA: TGTGCCAGCAGCTTGGAACTACGGAACACCGGGGAGCTGTTTTTT
CDR3: CASSLELRNTGELFF

size: -
J: TRBJ1-2
D: -
V: TRBV7-9
DNA: TGTGCCAGCAGCCGTTCTGTAGGAGCCGCTTACTATGGCTACACCTTC
CDR3: CASSRSVGAAYYGYTF

size: -
J: TRBJ2-2
D: TRBD2
V: TRBV19
DNA: TGTGCCAGTATCCCCCGGGGGGACGTCACCGGGGAGCTGTTTTTT
CDR3: CASIPRGDVTGELFF

size: -
J: TRBJ2-2
D: -
V: TRBV13
DNA: TGTGCCAGCAGCTTGCCCGCGAACACCGGGGAGCTGTTTTTT
CDR3: CASSLPANTGELFF

size: -
J: TRBJ2-7
D: -
V: TRBV6-5
DNA: TGTGCCAGCAGTTACCTGCCAAAGGGCTACGAGCAGTACTTC
CDR3: CASSYLPKGYEQYF

size: -
J: TRBJ2-7
D: TRBD2
V: TRBV18
DNA: TGTGCCAGCTCACCCGGGACTAGCGGGAGTATCAACGAGCAGTACTTC
CDR3: CASSPGTSGSINEQYF

size: -
J: TRBJ2-7
D: -
V: TRBV14
DNA: TGTGCCAGCAGCCAAGATTTTACAGGCGTCTACGAGCAGTACTTC
CDR3: CASSQDFTGVYEQYF

size: -
J: TRBJ2-2
D: -
V: TRBV4-1
DNA: TGCGCCAGCAGCCACGCTAACACCGGGGAGCTGTTTTTT
CDR3: CASSHANTGELFF

size: -
J: TRBJ1-1
D: -
V: TRBV5-1
DNA: TGCGCCAGCAGCGGGGGACTTGAGAACACTGAAGCTTTCTTT
CDR3: CASSGGLENTEAFF

size: -
J: TRBJ1-2
D: -
V: TRBV4-3
DNA: TGCGCCAGCAGCCAAGATCTGGTTCTGAATAACTATGGCTACACCTTC
CDR3: CASSQDLVLNNYGYTF

size: -
J: TRBJ2-7
D: -
V: TRBV21-1
DNA: TGTGCCAGCAGCAAGTCTTGGTCGGTCCTCGAGCAGTACTTC
CDR3: CASSKSWSVLEQYF

size: -
J: TRBJ2-7
D: -
V: TRBV29-1
DNA: TGCAGCGTGCGGGGGGACAGGGAGGAGCAGTACTTC
CDR3: CSVRGDREEQYF

size: once
J: TRBJ2-5
D: -
V: TRBV7-8
DNA: TGTGCCAGCAGCACGGGGACTCCGGCAGCCGAGACCCAGTACTTC
CDR3: CASSTGTPAAETQYF

size: -
J: TRBJ2-2
D: -
V: TRBV6-1
DNA: TGTGCCAGCAGTGAAGCGAGAGGCAGACGGAACACCGGGGAGCTGTTTTTT
CDR3: CASSEARGRRNTGELFF

size: -
J: TRBJ2-3
D: TRBD2
V: TRBV7-3
DNA: TGTGCCAGCAGCTTAACAGCGGGGGGCCCCAGCACAGATACGCAGTATTTT
CDR3: CASSLTAGGPSTDTQYF

size: -
J: TRBJ1-4
D: TRBD1
V: TRBV28
DNA: TGTGCCAGCGGTCCCACCGGGACAGGGTTTCGAAAACTGTTTTTT
CDR3: CASGPTGTGFRKLFF